This is a list of T cell receptor beta chains from one sample in a study of lymphopenia after photon versus proton radiotherapy. Produced via immunoSEQ multiplex PCR; TCRdb's table is partial and in-frame only. The sample has approximately 71,000 clones; just over 90% are singletons. The starting material was peripheral blood, obtained from a patient treated with photon-based radiotherapy. These receptors all come from a woman between 65 and 79 years old with pancreatic cancer. Each CDR3 is given with its conserved first and last residue. The D gene is left open where the match is weak. Rows may omit the clone size; those that give it use once, few, many or a size class.

>TRBJ2-7|TRBV5-6|-|-
CASSSPTDPRTGEQYF
TGTGCCAGCAGCTCCCCGACAGACCCGCGGACTGGGGAGCAGTACTTC
>TRBJ1-3|TRBV4-3|-|-
CASSQESRGSSSGNTIYF
TGCGCCAGCAGCCAAGAATCAAGGGGGAGTAGCTCTGGAAACACCATATATTTT
>TRBJ2-5|TRBV5-4|TRBD1|-
CASSLAPRTGSGETQYF
TGTGCCAGCAGCTTGGCCCCCCGGACAGGGTCCGGGGAGACCCAGTACTTC
>TRBJ1-1|TRBV7-6|-|-
CASSLGASNTEAFF
TGTGCCAGCAGCTTAGGGGCCTCGAACACTGAAGCTTTCTTT
>TRBJ2-7|TRBV5-4|TRBD2|-
CASSDGLAGDHEQYF
TGTGCCAGCAGCGACGGACTAGCGGGAGACCACGAGCAGTACTTC
>TRBJ2-1|TRBV10-3|TRBD2|-
CAIRGGTSSYNEQFF
TGTGCCATCAGGGGAGGGACTAGCTCTTACAATGAGCAGTTCTTC
>TRBJ2-5|TRBV4-1|-|-
CASSQFGAMGPETQYF
TGCGCCAGCAGCCAATTTGGTGCCATGGGGCCAGAGACCCAGTACTTC
>TRBJ2-7|TRBV18|-|-
CASSPIRGQGEQYF
TGTGCCAGCTCACCAATCCGGGGCCAGGGCGAGCAGTACTTC
>TRBJ1-4|TRBV7-2|TRBD1|once
CASSPGTGDEKLFF
TGTGCCAGCAGCCCCGGGACAGGGGATGAAAAACTGTTTTTT
>TRBJ1-2|TRBV18|-|-
CASSPLDYGYTF
TGTGCCAGCTCACCTCTAGATTATGGCTACACCTTC
>TRBJ2-6|TRBV19|-|-
CASSLYSAGANVLTF
TGTGCCAGTAGTTTGTACAGTGCCGGGGCCAACGTCCTGACTTTC
>TRBJ2-5|TRBV19|-|once
CASSSGDKETQYF
TGTGCCAGCTCATCGGGGGACAAAGAGACCCAGTACTTC
>TRBJ1-1|TRBV19|-|once
CASTPASAADTEAFF
TGTGCCAGTACCCCCGCCTCGGCAGCGGACACTGAAGCTTTCTTT
>TRBJ2-7|TRBV29-1|-|-
CSVERGNEQYF
TGCAGCGTTGAAAGGGGGAATGAGCAGTACTTC
>TRBJ2-5|TRBV30|TRBD2|-
CAWTSGKETQYF
TGTGCCTGGACTAGCGGGAAAGAGACCCAGTACTTC
>TRBJ2-7|TRBV2|-|-
CASSESKGYEQYF
TGTGCCAGCAGTGAATCTAAGGGCTACGAGCAGTACTTC
>TRBJ2-2|TRBV19|-|-
CASSKDSDTGELFF
TGTGCCAGTAGTAAGGACAGTGACACCGGGGAGCTGTTTTTT
>TRBJ1-3|TRBV28|TRBD1|-
CASRPGTGNYGNTIYF
TGTGCCAGCAGACCGGGGACAGGGAATTACGGAAACACCATATATTTT
>TRBJ1-2|TRBV6-5|-|-
CASGGRLYGYTF
TGTGCCAGCGGGGGGCGCCTGTATGGCTACACCTTC
>TRBJ1-1|TRBV28|TRBD1|-
CASSLQTGMNTEAFF
TGTGCCAGCAGTTTACAGACAGGGATGAACACTGAAGCTTTCTTT
>TRBJ2-7|TRBV6-6|TRBD2|-
CASSYSTSGTGGEQYF
TGTGCCAGCAGTTACTCGACTAGCGGGACGGGGGGCGAGCAGTACTTC
>TRBJ2-5|TRBV18|-|-
CASSPSRETQYF
TGTGCCAGCTCACCGTCTCGAGAGACCCAGTACTTC
>TRBJ2-5|TRBV14|TRBD2|-
CASSRPPSGRETQYF
TGTGCCAGCAGCCGGCCCCCCAGCGGGAGAGAGACCCAGTACTTC
>TRBJ1-2|TRBV19|-|-
CATKLFDGYTF
TGTGCCACTAAACTATTCGATGGCTACACCTTC
>TRBJ2-3|TRBV5-1|TRBD1|-
CASSLATGAADTQYF
TGCGCCAGCAGCTTGGCGACAGGGGCGGCCGATACGCAGTATTTT
>TRBJ2-3|TRBV28|TRBD1|-
CASSLVGQGEGNTDTQYF
TGTGCCAGCAGTTTAGTCGGACAGGGAGAAGGCAACACAGATACGCAGTATTTT
>TRBJ1-5|TRBV21-1|-|-
CASSKEPTRGNQPQHF
TGTGCCAGCAGCAAAGAGCCCACCAGGGGGAATCAGCCCCAGCATTTT
>TRBJ2-7|TRBV14|TRBD2|once
CASSQDARTSGTYEQYF
TGTGCCAGCAGCCAAGATGCTCGGACTAGCGGGACCTACGAGCAGTACTTC
>TRBJ2-7|TRBV5-4|TRBD1|-
CASSEGQGGSYEQYF
TGTGCCAGCAGCGAGGGACAGGGGGGATCCTACGAGCAGTACTTC
>TRBJ2-1|TRBV27|TRBD2|-
CASSLQLAGPVAGQFF
TGTGCCAGCAGTTTACAACTAGCGGGACCGGTTGCCGGGCAGTTCTTC
>TRBJ1-4|TRBV4-1|-|-
CASSQDRDWDGKLFF
TGCGCCAGCAGCCAAGACCGGGACTGGGATGGAAAACTGTTTTTT
>TRBJ2-4|TRBV7-2|-|-
CASSFAGLAKNIQYF
TGTGCCAGCAGCTTCGCGGGACTAGCCAAAAACATTCAGTACTTC
>TRBJ2-1|TRBV29-1|TRBD2|once
CSVVGTSGRNEQFF
TGCAGCGTTGTCGGGACTAGCGGGAGAAATGAGCAGTTCTTC
>TRBJ2-1|TRBV11-3|-|once
CASSLSRSSYEQFF
TGTGCCAGCAGCTTATCCAGGAGTAGCTATGAGCAGTTCTTC
>TRBJ1-5|TRBV6-1|TRBD1|-
CASSETHRDRGNQPQHF
TGTGCCAGCAGTGAGACTCACCGGGACAGGGGCAATCAGCCCCAGCATTTT
>TRBJ2-5|TRBV29-1|TRBD2|-
CSVQTSGSWGETQYF
TGCAGCGTTCAGACTAGCGGGAGCTGGGGAGAGACCCAGTACTTC
>TRBJ2-2|TRBV9|TRBD2|-
CASSVGLAGNTGELFF
TGTGCCAGCAGCGTCGGACTAGCGGGAAACACCGGGGAGCTGTTTTTT
>TRBJ2-3|TRBV29-1|TRBD2|-
CSVFQTSGNTDTQYF
TGCAGCGTGTTTCAGACTAGCGGTAACACAGATACGCAGTATTTT
>TRBJ2-1|TRBV27|-|-
CASSRLVGDGIVSYNEQFF
TGTGCCAGCAGCCGCCTGGTAGGAGATGGGATTGTCTCCTACAATGAGCAGTTCTTC
>TRBJ1-3|TRBV6-5|-|once
CASFSGPPSGNTIYF
TGTGCCAGCTTCTCGGGACCGCCCTCTGGAAACACCATATATTTT
>TRBJ2-3|TRBV15|TRBD2|-
CATSSGLAGEVDTQYF
TGTGCCACCAGCAGCGGACTAGCGGGAGAGGTAGATACGCAGTATTTT
>TRBJ1-2|TRBV7-9|-|-
CASTPFLAQTGLTYTF
TGTGCCAGCACCCCCTTCCTCGCCCAGACAGGCCTCACATACACCTTC
>TRBJ2-5|TRBV7-2|-|-
CASSLEQQQTQYF
TGTGCCAGCAGCTTAGAACAGCAACAGACCCAGTACTTC